A selection of T cell receptor beta chains follows, all from one sample in a study of OX40 agonist ivuxolimab in advanced cancers. Generated by immunoSEQ multiplex PCR, the TCRdb table keeps only in-frame clones and is missing some. The table has about 54,000 clones, roughly four fifths seen once. The sample in question was CD4+ or CD8+ T cells sorted from blood, obtained in a trial of the OX40 agonist ivuxolimab. The source of these receptors is an adult with an advanced solid tumor such as melanoma, head and neck, liver or kidney cancer. Each CDR3 is given with its conserved first and last residue.

V: TRBV27; CDR3: CASKRGRGRDTEAFF
V: TRBV7-9; CDR3: CASSSGGPYEQYF
V: TRBV28; CDR3: CAAVNVNTIYF
V: TRBV5-1; CDR3: CASSLALGTDEKLFF
V: TRBV10-2; CDR3: CASSGVGLSNQPQHF
V: TRBV2; CDR3: CASGQGEKGYGYTF
V: TRBV6-1; CDR3: CASSDRDRPHEQYF
V: TRBV28; CDR3: CASNQVSSYEQYF
V: TRBV30; CDR3: CARSTGMNTEAFF
V: TRBV28; CDR3: CASTVAGQAEKLFF
V: TRBV5-1; CDR3: CASSLISGSFVGEQYF
V: TRBV7-2; CDR3: CASSHGGGEQYF
V: TRBV19; CDR3: CASSILGQKMGNTEAFF
V: TRBV5-1; CDR3: CASSYGSGSIGEQFF
V: TRBV4-1; CDR3: CASSRGLVEKETQYF
V: TRBV18; CDR3: CASSPRTDTQYF
V: TRBV19; CDR3: CASSLGQGKSHEQYF
V: TRBV5-7; CDR3: CAVRRLQGAKYYGYTF
V: TRBV28; CDR3: CASSLLQGGYTF
V: TRBV7-2; CDR3: CASSSSGRVSGANVLTF
V: TRBV14; CDR3: CASSQEALAGESYEQYF
V: TRBV2; CDR3: CASSEDPGQGAGELFF
V: TRBV7-6; CDR3: CASNKGGDGTQYF
V: TRBV5-1; CDR3: CASSLSQGLTETQYF
V: TRBV5-6; CDR3: CASSSIWREEGEQFF